The clone carrying this T cell receptor beta chain was seen more than once but under ten times. Its antigen is currently unknown. These data belong to a study of T cells in Graves' hyperthyroidism and ophthalmopathy. Regarding the study as a whole: Among thyroid clonotypes expanded above 0.001, most also appeared in blood.

In making diagnoses, clinical symptoms, serum thyroxine and TRAb, thyroid ultrasound and orbital computed tomography were all used. TCR beta CDR3 regions were amplified from RNA transcripts. The HTBI primer set was used in a first-round RT-PCR of the TCR CDR3. MiXCR, applied by TCRdb to the multiplex PCR reads, yields one record per CDR3 protein. This table has about 640,000 distinct CDR3 sequences, roughly 20% appearing once. This sequence was found in a man aged 30-40 years with Graves' ophthalmopathy. Sequenced sample: blood.

The CDR3 here is CASSQDTGGYNSPLHF. In DNA, the CDR3 is TGCGCCAGCAGCCAAGATACTGGCGGGTATAATTCACCCCTCCACTTT. The chain recombines TRBV4-1 with TRBJ1-6, with D unresolved. CDR3 length: 16 residues. Trimming shortened V by 0 bases and J by 4 bases, and 10 bases separated the two germline ends. Germline CDR1 is MGHRA and CDR2 is YSYEKL.